These 10 T cell receptor beta chains came from one sample sequenced in a study of early stage breast cancer tumors (dated by TCRdb to 2017 to 2019). The protocol used for the library was the immunoSEQ multiplex PCR assay. In its TCRdb copy, this immuneACCESS table keeps in-frame sequences only and misses some clones. Where compared with another copy, unresolved V genes explain less than half of these, and the others have no known cause. This sample is represented by about 19,000 clones; over 70% of them were singletons. Under 2% of the sample is held by the ten biggest clonotypes. Input material: blood. The receptors were sampled from a person between 65 and 80 years old with breast cancer.

A few counts support this clone. The chain recombines TRBV7-9 with TRBJ2-7; TRBD1 agrees at 11 bases. Losses at the gene ends were 4 bases for V and 9 bases for J; bases not matched to a gene: 11. CDR3 length: 15 residues. Per germline, CDR1 SEHNR and CDR2 FQNEAQ (reference sequence). CDR3 nucleotide sequence: TGTGCCAGCAGCTCGCCCACCTGGACAGGGGGCGCGCAGTACTTC. Translation gives CASSSPTWTGGAQYF.

The chain combines TRBV9 with TRBJ2-3; 11 nucleotides align to TRBD2. This CDR3 has 15 amino acids. V lost 3 bases, J lost 1 base, and 1 base stayed unmatched. The germline gives CDR1 SGDLS, CDR2 YYNGEE. In nucleotides, the CDR3 is TGTGCCAGCAGCGGGGGACTAGCGGGCACAGATACGCAGTATTTT. Its translation is CASSGGLAGTDTQYF.

The rearrangement links TRBV27 to TRBJ1-1, with 8 bases fitting TRBD1. V gave up 8 bases and J gave up 6 bases; unmatched junction bases: 17. The CDR3 runs 16 residues. The germline gives CDR1 MNHEY, CDR2 SMNVEV (reference sequence). As DNA, the CDR3 is TGTGCCAGCGCCTCATCCAGACAGGGGATTGTGGCTGAAGCTTTCTTT. Residues: CASASSRQGIVAEAFF.

The chain links TRBV19 to TRBJ1-1; possibly TRBD1 for D (5 bases). The CDR3 spans 13 residues. The germline V gene encodes CDR1 LNHDA and CDR2 SQIVND (reference sequence). The V end lost 0 bases, the J end lost 5 bases, and 7 bases lay between the germline ends. CDR3 sequence: CASSIDGGTEAFF. DNA of the CDR3: TGTGCCAGTAGTATAGACGGGGGAACTGAAGCTTTCTTT.

The chain employs TRBV11-3 and TRBJ2-3; 10 nucleotides align to TRBD2. Unmatched junction bases numbered 5, after V lost 4 bases and J lost 1 base. CDR1 is SGHNT and CDR2 is YENEEA in the germline V gene. This CDR3 region has 16 residues. The chain's CDR3 is CASSSLGTSGTDTQYF. Written as DNA, the CDR3 is TGTGCCAGCAGCTCCCTTGGGACTAGCGGCACAGATACGCAGTATTTT.

The chain recombines TRBV6-1 with TRBJ2-5; TRBD2 matches at 10 bases. CDR3 length equals 15 residues. The V segment lost 2 bases and the J segment 5 bases; nucleotides outside the gene matches: 5. CDR1 is MNHNS and CDR2 is SASEGT in the germline V gene. CDR3 residues: CASSESGGAGETQYF. CDR3 coding DNA: TGTGCCAGCAGTGAAAGCGGGGGGGCCGGGGAGACCCAGTACTTC.

This chain connects TRBV5-6 to TRBJ1-2; D is perhaps TRBD1 (6 bases). The CDR3 contains 15 residues. Germline V gives CDR1 SGHDT, CDR2 YYEEEE. Trimming stripped 2 bases from V and 3 bases from J, with 14 bases between. CDR3 sequence (DNA): TGTGCCAGCAGCTTACAGGGAATAAGGGACTATGGCTACACCTTC. Encoded protein: CASSLQGIRDYGYTF.

The chain has TRBV5-4 and TRBJ2-3; TRBD2 matches at 8 bases. Germline trimming cut 4 bases from V and 0 bases from J; bases unmatched to any gene: 4. Looked up from germline, CDR1 is SGHNT and CDR2 is YYREEE (reference sequence). The CDR3 extends over 15 amino acids. The CDR3 spells CASSLSGVSTDTQYF. The CDR3 nucleotides are TGTGCCAGCAGCCTTAGCGGGGTTAGCACAGATACGCAGTATTTT.

This chain joins TRBV7-6 and TRBJ2-5; 7 bases match TRBD2. V was clipped by 1 base and J by 4 bases; unmatched bases: 15. Germline CDR1 SGHVS, CDR2 FNYEAQ. This CDR3 region has 18 residues. CDR3 nucleotides: TGTGCCAGCAGCTTAGATTCTCGGCAGGGTGGGAGGGGAGAGACCCAGTACTTC. Translated, it gives CASSLDSRQGGRGETQYF.

The V and J genes are TRBV5-8 and TRBJ2-5; D is perhaps TRBD2 (6 bases). The CDR3 consists of 12 residues. Germline CDR1 SGHTS, CDR2 YDEGEE. Trimming stripped 5 bases from V and 8 bases from J, with 13 bases between. The CDR3 DNA reads TGTGCCAGCAGGCGGACCGGGGGAACCCAGTACTTC. Its translation: CASRRTGGTQYF.